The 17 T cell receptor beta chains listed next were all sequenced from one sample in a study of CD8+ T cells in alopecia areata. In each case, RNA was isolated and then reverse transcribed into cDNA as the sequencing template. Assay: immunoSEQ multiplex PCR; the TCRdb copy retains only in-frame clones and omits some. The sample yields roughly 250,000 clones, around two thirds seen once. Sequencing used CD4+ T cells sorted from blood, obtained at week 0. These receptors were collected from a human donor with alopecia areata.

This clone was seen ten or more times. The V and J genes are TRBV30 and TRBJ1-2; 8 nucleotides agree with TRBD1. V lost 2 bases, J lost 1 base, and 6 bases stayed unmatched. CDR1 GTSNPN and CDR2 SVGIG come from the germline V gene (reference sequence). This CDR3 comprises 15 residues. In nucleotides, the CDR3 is TGTGCCTGGAGTCCGGGACAGGCTATTAACTATGGCTACACCTTC. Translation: CAWSPGQAINYGYTF.

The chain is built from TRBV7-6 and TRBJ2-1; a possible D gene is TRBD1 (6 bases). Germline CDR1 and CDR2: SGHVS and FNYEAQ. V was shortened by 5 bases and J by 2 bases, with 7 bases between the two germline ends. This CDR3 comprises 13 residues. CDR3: CASSKGAYNEQFF. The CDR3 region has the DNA TGTGCCAGCAGCAAGGGGGCCTACAATGAGCAGTTCTTC.

The CDR3 here is CSASTDTQYF. The CDR3 nucleotides read TGCAGCGCCTCCACAGATACGCAGTATTTT. The chain combines TRBV29-1 with TRBJ2-3; D uncertain. Germline V CDR1 and CDR2: SQVTM, ANQGSEA. The CDR3 length is 10 residues. Trimming stripped 7 bases from V and 2 bases from J, with 4 bases between.

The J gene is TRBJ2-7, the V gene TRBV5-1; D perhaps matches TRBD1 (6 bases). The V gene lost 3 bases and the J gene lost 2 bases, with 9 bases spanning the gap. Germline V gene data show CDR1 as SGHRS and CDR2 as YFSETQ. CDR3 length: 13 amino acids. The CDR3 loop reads CASSSGETYEQYF. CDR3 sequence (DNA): TGCGCCAGCAGCTCAGGGGAAACCTACGAGCAGTACTTC.

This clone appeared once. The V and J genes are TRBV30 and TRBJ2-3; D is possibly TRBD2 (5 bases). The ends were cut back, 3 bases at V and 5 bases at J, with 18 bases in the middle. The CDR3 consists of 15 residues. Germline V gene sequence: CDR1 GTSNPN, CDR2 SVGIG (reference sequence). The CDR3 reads CAWSLWAPEGDTQYF. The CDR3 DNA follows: TGTGCCTGGAGCCTATGGGCACCCGAGGGAGATACGCAGTATTTT. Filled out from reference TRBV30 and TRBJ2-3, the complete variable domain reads SQTIHQWPATLVQPVGSPLSLECTVEGTSNPNLYWYRQAAGRGLQLLFYSVGIGQISSEVPQNLSASRPQDRQFILSSKKLLLSDSGFYLCAWSLWAPEGDTQYFGPGTRLTVL.

The CDR3: CATSRGAGGTEAFF. In DNA, the CDR3 is TGTGCCACCAGCCGGGGGGCAGGGGGCACTGAAGCTTTCTTT. This sequence joins TRBV15 and TRBJ1-1; TRBD1 matches at 7 bases. This CDR3 comprises 14 residues. The J segment lost 4 bases and the V segment lost 5 bases, leaving 7 bases of the junction unmatched. Germline V gives CDR1 LNHNV, CDR2 YYDKDF (reference sequence).

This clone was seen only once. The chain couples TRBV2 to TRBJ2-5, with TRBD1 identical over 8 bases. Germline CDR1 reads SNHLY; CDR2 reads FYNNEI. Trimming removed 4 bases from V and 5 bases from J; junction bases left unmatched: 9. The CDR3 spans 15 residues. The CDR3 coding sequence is TGTGCCAGCAGTGCGAGGGCAGGGGGCCGGGAGACCCAGTACTTC. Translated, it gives CASSARAGGRETQYF.

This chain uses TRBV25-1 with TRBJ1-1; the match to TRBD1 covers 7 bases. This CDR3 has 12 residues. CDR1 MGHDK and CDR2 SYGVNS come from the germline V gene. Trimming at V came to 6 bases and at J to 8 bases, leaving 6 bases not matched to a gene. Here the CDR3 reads CASRDRQREAFF. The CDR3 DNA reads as TGTGCCAGCAGGGACAGGCAGCGGGAAGCTTTCTTT.

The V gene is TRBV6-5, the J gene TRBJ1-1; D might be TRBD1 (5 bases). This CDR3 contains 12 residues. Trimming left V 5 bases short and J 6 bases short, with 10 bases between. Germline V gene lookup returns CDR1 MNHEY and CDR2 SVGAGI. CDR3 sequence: CASSRGKSEAFF. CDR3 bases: TGTGCCAGCAGTAGGGGAAAGTCTGAAGCTTTCTTT.

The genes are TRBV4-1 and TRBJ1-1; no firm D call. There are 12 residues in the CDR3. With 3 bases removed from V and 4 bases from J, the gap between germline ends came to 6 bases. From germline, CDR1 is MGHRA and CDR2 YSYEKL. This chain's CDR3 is CASSQGPTEAFF. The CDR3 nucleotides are TGCGCCAGCAGCCAGGGCCCCACTGAAGCTTTCTTT.

The chain's CDR3 is CAIQDVFVDSPLHF. The CDR3 coding sequence is TGTGCCATCCAAGATGTTTTTGTTGATTCACCCCTCCACTTT. The genes are TRBV10-3 and TRBJ1-6, with unresolved D. Trimming cost V 8 bases and J 8 bases, with 16 bases left between them. The CDR3 runs to 14 residues. Germline-derived CDR1 and CDR2 are ENHRY and SYGVKD.

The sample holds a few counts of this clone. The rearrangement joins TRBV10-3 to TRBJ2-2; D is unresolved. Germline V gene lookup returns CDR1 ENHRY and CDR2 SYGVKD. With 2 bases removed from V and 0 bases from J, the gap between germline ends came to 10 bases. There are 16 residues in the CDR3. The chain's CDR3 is CAISEVQTTNTGELFF. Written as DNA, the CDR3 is TGTGCCATCAGTGAGGTGCAAACTACGAACACCGGGGAGCTGTTTTTT.

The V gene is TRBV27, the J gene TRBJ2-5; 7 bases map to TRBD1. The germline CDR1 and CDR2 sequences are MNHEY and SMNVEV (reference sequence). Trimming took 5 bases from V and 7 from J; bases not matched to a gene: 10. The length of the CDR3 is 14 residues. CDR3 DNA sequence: TGTGCCAGCAGTCAAACTTGGGACAGCAGGACCCAGTACTTC. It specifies CASSQTWDSRTQYF.

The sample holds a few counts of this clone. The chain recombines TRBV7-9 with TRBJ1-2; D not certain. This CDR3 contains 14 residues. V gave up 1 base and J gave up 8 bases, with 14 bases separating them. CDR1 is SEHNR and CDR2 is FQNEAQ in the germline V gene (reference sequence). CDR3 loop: CASSLGTPPGGYTF. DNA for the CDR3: TGTGCCAGCAGCTTAGGGACTCCCCCAGGAGGCTACACCTTC.

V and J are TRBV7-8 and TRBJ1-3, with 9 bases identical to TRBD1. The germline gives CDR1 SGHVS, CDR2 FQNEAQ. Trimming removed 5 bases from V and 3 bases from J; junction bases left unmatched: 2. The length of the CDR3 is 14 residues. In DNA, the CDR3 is TGTGCCAGCAGCCACAGGGGGCTTGGAAACACCATATATTTT. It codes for CASSHRGLGNTIYF.

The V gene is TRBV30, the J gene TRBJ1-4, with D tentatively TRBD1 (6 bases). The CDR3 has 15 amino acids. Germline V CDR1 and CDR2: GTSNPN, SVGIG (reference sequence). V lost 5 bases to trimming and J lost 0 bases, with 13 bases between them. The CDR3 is CAWGGHSATNEKLFF. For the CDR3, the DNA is TGTGCCTGGGGGGGACATTCAGCAACTAATGAAAAACTGTTTTTT.

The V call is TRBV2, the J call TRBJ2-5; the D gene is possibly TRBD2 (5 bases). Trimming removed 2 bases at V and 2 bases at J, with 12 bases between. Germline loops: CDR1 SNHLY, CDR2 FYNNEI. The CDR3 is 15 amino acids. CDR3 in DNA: TGTGCCAGCAGTGAAACTAGTTCAGGACAAGAGACCCAGTACTTC. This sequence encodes CASSETSSGQETQYF.